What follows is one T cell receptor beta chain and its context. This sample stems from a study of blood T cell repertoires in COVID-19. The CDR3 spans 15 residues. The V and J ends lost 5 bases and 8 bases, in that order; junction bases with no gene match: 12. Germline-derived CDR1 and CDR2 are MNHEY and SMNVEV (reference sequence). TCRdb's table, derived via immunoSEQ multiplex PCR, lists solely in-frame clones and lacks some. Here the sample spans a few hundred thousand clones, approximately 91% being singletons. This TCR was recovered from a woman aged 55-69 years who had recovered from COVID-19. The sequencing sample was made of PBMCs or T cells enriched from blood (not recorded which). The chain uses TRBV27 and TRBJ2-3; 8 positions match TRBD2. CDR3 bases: TGTGCCAGCAGTCCGAAGGCGGGGGGCCCGGGTACGCAGTATTTT. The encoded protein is CASSPKAGGPGTQYF.